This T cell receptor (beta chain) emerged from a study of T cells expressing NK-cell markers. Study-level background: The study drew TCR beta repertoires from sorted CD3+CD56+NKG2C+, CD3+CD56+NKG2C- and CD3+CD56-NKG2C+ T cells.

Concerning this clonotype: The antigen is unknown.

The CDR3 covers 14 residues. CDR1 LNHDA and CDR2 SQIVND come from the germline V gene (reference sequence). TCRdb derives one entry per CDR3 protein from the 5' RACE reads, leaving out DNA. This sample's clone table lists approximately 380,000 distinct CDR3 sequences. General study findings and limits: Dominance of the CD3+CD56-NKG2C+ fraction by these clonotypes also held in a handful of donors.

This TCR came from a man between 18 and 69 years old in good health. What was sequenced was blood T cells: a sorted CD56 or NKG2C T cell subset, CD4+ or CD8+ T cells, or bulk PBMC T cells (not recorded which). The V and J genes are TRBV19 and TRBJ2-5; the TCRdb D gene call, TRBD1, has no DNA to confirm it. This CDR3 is CASSQGSGRETQYF.